A single sample gave rise to the 15 T cell receptor beta chains below, sequenced in a study of blood T cell repertoires in COVID-19. Profiling relied on immunoSEQ multiplex PCR, and the TCRdb table lists in-frame clones only, not all of them. The sample records 180,000 or so clones, approximately 80% being singletons. The specimen was peripheral blood. The source of these receptors is a woman in her forties or fifties with active or convalescent COVID-19.

The gene calls are TRBV9 and TRBJ2-3; D gene unclear. The CDR3 contains 16 residues. Trimming left V 0 bases short and J 2 bases short, with 13 bases between. Germline values: CDR1 SGDLS, CDR2 YYNGEE. CDR3 nucleotide sequence: TGTGCCAGCAGCGTAGGGCAACCTACTAACACAGATACGCAGTATTTT. Amino acid sequence: CASSVGQPTNTDTQYF.

CDR3 sequence (DNA): TGTGCCACCCGAAACCGGGGGAATCAGCCCCAGCATTTT. The encoded protein is CATRNRGNQPQHF. V and J are TRBV2 and TRBJ1-5; weak D call: TRBD1 (5 bases). In germline, CDR1 is SNHLY, CDR2 FYNNEI. Trimming removed 10 bases at V and 4 bases at J, with 14 bases between. The CDR3 loop spans 13 amino acids.

The V and J genes are TRBV7-3 and TRBJ2-3, with a possible D match to TRBD2 (6 bases). V lost 5 bases and J lost 7, with 13 bases in between. The length of the CDR3 is 13 residues. Germline V gives CDR1 SGHTA, CDR2 FQGTGA. This CDR3 is CASSPGGVNTQYF. Here the CDR3 DNA reads TGTGCCAGCAGCCCAGGCGGGGTAAATACGCAGTATTTT.

The genes are TRBV5-1 and TRBJ2-5; 11 nucleotides agree with TRBD2. CDR1 is SGHRS and CDR2 is YFSETQ in the germline V gene. With V trimmed by 4 bases and J by 1 base, 9 bases remained unmatched. CDR3 size: 17 residues. The CDR3 reads CASSTGLAGYPQETQYF. As DNA, the CDR3 is TGCGCCAGCAGCACAGGACTAGCGGGTTATCCCCAAGAGACCCAGTACTTC.

J is TRBJ2-1 and V is TRBV19; 8 bases match TRBD2. This CDR3 contains 16 residues. Germline values: CDR1 LNHDA, CDR2 SQIVND (reference sequence). Germline trimming cut 1 base from V and 0 bases from J; bases unmatched to any gene: 2. CDR3 coding DNA: TGTGCCAGTAGTATAGTAGCGGGAAACTCCTACAATGAGCAGTTCTTC. Translation gives CASSIVAGNSYNEQFF.

The V and J genes are TRBV9 and TRBJ2-2, with a tentative D call TRBD2 (6 bases). The CDR3 length is 16 residues. Trimming cost V 0 bases and J 3 bases, with 12 bases left between them. Germline V gives CDR1 SGDLS, CDR2 YYNGEE. CDR3 nucleotides: TGTGCCAGCAGCGTAGGGCTAGCGAGTGACACCGGGGAGCTGTTTTTT. Its translation: CASSVGLASDTGELFF.

In this sample, this clone turned up a few times. J is TRBJ2-1 and V is TRBV4-3; TRBD2 might be the D (6 bases). The CDR3 is made up of 16 amino acids. The V end lost 0 bases, the J end lost 7 bases, and 16 bases lay between the germline ends. The V gene's germline CDR1 is LGHNA and CDR2 YSLEER. The CDR3 coding sequence is TGCGCCAGCAGCCAAGAGAGGCGGGGCTATTTGAATGAGCAGTTCTTC. It encodes CASSQERRGYLNEQFF.

The chain is built from TRBV21-1 and TRBJ2-3; the table's D gene call, TRBD2, was not cross checked with the DNA. TRBV21-1 represents a pseudogene. This CDR3 contains 21 residues. The CDR3: CASSKADRAGGPKLGADTQYF. CDR3 nucleotide sequence: TGTGCCAGCAGCAAAGCCGATAGAGCGGGAGGGCCTAAATTAGGGGCAGATACGCAGTATTTT.

This clone was observed a few times. The chain carries TRBV3-1 (or the pseudogene TRBV3-2) and TRBJ2-7; the D gene is possibly TRBD2 (6 bases). This CDR3 contains 14 residues. Trimming took 6 bases from V and 2 from J, leaving 14 bases between them. In germline, CDR1 is LGHDT, CDR2 YNNKEL (reference sequence). The CDR3 loop reads CASSGPRGPYEQYF. CDR3 coding DNA: TGTGCCAGCAGTGGACCGCGGGGCCCCTACGAGCAGTACTTC.

The gene calls are TRBV27 and TRBJ1-1; D is unresolved. CDR3 length: 14 amino acids. The V gene lost 2 bases and the J gene lost 3 bases, with 10 bases spanning the gap. Germline V CDR1 and CDR2: MNHEY, SMNVEV (reference sequence). CDR3 region: CASSLEGDDTEAFF. The CDR3 DNA follows: TGTGCCAGCAGTTTAGAGGGAGATGACACTGAAGCTTTCTTT.

In this sample, this clone turned up a few times. The genes are TRBV10-2 and TRBJ1-2; D not resolved. CDR1 and CDR2 (germline): WSHSY, SAAADI. The CDR3 totals 12 residues. Trimming shortened V by 6 bases and J by 2 bases, and 7 bases separated the two germline ends. The CDR3 DNA is TGCGCCAGCAGGGGCAGCAACTATGGCTACACCTTC. It yields the protein CASRGSNYGYTF.

The rearrangement uses TRBV29-1 and TRBJ2-1; D unresolved. Germline V gene data show CDR1 as SQVTM and CDR2 as ANQGSEA. With 3 bases removed from V and 5 bases from J, the gap between germline ends came to 14 bases. CDR3 length: 14 amino acids. This CDR3 reads CSVDWAGRNNEQFF. The CDR3 DNA reads TGCAGCGTTGATTGGGCCGGCCGGAACAATGAGCAGTTCTTC.

This clone has only one observation. The chain links TRBV7-9 to TRBJ1-2; 11 nucleotides align to TRBD1. Germline V lookup: CDR1 SEHNR, CDR2 FQNEAQ (reference sequence). With V trimmed by 5 bases and J by 7 bases, 9 bases remained unmatched. The CDR3 length is 15 residues. The CDR3 DNA is TGTGCCAGCAGCCCTTCGGGACAGGGGGAACCTGGCTACACCTTC. It specifies CASSPSGQGEPGYTF.

The chain combines TRBV19 with TRBJ2-2; 7 bases align to TRBD2. CDR1 is LNHDA, CDR2 SQIVND, per germline (reference sequence). The CDR3 sequence is 16 residues long. The V segment lost 1 base and the J segment 0 bases; nucleotides outside the gene matches: 2. The CDR3 protein is CASSIVGGSNTGELFF. The CDR3, as DNA: TGTGCCAGTAGTATAGTGGGAGGGTCGAACACCGGGGAGCTGTTTTTT.

In its sample, this clone was seen many times. The CDR3 reads CASSLQNYGYTF. The CDR3 region has the DNA TGTGCCAGCAGTTTACAAAACTATGGCTACACCTTC. This rearrangement joins TRBV12-3 or TRBV12-4 to TRBJ1-2; D gene uncertain. With 2 bases removed from V and 2 bases from J, the gap between germline ends came to 3 bases. CDR3 length equals 12 residues.